This T cell receptor (beta chain) was documented in a study of response to subunit inactivated influenza vaccine. TCRdb redid the calling of the RT-PCR reads with MiXCR, one entry per CDR3 protein. This table holds approximately 170,000 distinct CDR3 sequences, roughly an eighth found once. V was pared by 1 base and J by 5 bases, with 3 bases between. The CDR3 has 11 amino acids. Germline assignment: CDR1 SGHAT and CDR2 FQNNGV. The TCR was taken from a man aged 50 to 60 who received an inactivated influenza vaccine. The sequencing here drew on CD8+ T cells sorted from PBMCs, taken 5 days after vaccination. The gene calls are TRBV11-2 and TRBJ2-7; no clear D. CDR3 loop: CASSLANEQYF. CDR3 DNA: TGTGCCAGCAGCTTAGCCAACGAGCAGTACTTC.